Listed below are T cell receptor beta chains from one sample, sequenced in a study of cytomegalovirus exposure and HLA in healthy donors. Repertoires were generated with immunoSEQ multiplex PCR, while TCRdb's copy carries only in-frame clones and drops some. The top ten clones hold 4% to 5.5% of a sample with tens of thousands of clones, 78% of them seen once. The specimen was PBMCs. The receptors stem from a male donor in good health and CMV-seropositive. CDR3s include the opening cysteine and the closing phenylalanine or tryptophan. D genes are given only for firm matches. Some rows mark clone size as missing; the rest say once, few, many or name a class of expanded clone.

>TRBV16|.|.|TRBJ1-1
CASSVSGNTEAFF
TGTGCCAGCAGCGTATCGGGGAACACTGAAGCTTTCTTT
>TRBV19|.|TRBD2|TRBJ2-1
CASSPLAGSLWGEQFF
TGTGCCAGTAGTCCACTAGCGGGATCCCTCTGGGGTGAGCAGTTCTTC
>TRBV5-7|once|TRBD2|TRBJ2-1
CASSLVGLADYNEQFF
TGTGCCAGCAGCTTGGTCGGACTAGCAGATTACAATGAGCAGTTCTTC
>TRBV7-2|few|TRBD1|TRBJ2-7
CASKGGGYEQYF
TGTGCCAGCAAAGGGGGCGGGTACGAGCAGTACTTC
>TRBV7-9|.|TRBD2|TRBJ2-3
CASSLRREGTSTDTQYF
TGTGCCAGCAGCTTACGGCGGGAGGGGACTAGCACAGATACGCAGTATTTT
>TRBV6-6|.|TRBD2|TRBJ2-1
CASSYSRAGAHNEQFF
TGTGCCAGCAGTTACTCGAGAGCGGGAGCCCACAATGAGCAGTTCTTC
>TRBV23-1|.|.|TRBJ1-3
CASSRPSGGRGDTIYF
TGCGCCAGCAGTCGACCATCCGGGGGAAGGGGAGACACCATATATTTT
>TRBV28|.|TRBD1|TRBJ2-4
CASSTWTGTDF
TGTGCCAGCAGTACGTGGACAGGGACGGACTTC
>TRBV19|.|.|TRBJ2-7
CASSIKGSSYEQYF
TGTGCCAGTAGTATCAAAGGGAGCTCCTACGAGCAGTACTTC
>TRBV5-1|few|TRBD2|TRBJ2-7
CASSWSTSAGYEQYF
TGCGCCAGCAGCTGGAGCACTAGCGCGGGCTACGAGCAGTACTTC
>TRBV6-5|.|TRBD1|TRBJ1-2
CASSTVGQGKYGYTF
TGTGCCAGCAGCACCGTGGGACAGGGAAAGTACGGCTACACCTTC
>TRBV6-5|.|TRBD1|TRBJ2-3
CASSYPPGQGLDTQYF
TGTGCCAGCAGTTACCCCCCGGGACAGGGGCTAGATACGCAGTATTTT
>TRBV5-6|.|.|TRBJ2-7
CASSLIGPSQGLPYEQYF
TGTGCCAGCAGCTTGATTGGTCCGTCACAGGGTCTCCCCTACGAGCAGTACTTC
>TRBV28|.|.|TRBJ2-7
CASRRGTREQYF
TGTGCCAGCAGAAGGGGGACGAGGGAGCAGTACTTC
>TRBV6-1|few|.|TRBJ1-5
CASSPLYQPQHF
TGTGCCAGCAGTCCCCTCTATCAGCCCCAGCATTTT
>TRBV30|.|.|TRBJ1-5
CAWSVALDQPQHF
TGTGCCTGGAGTGTGGCATTGGATCAGCCCCAGCATTTT
>TRBV19|.|.|TRBJ2-7
CASSWTETYEQYF
TGTGCCAGTAGCTGGACAGAAACCTACGAGCAGTACTTC
>TRBV7-9|.|.|TRBJ2-1
CASSPREQYNEQFF
TGTGCCAGCAGCCCTCGAGAGCAATACAATGAGCAGTTCTTC
>TRBV6-6|few|TRBD1|TRBJ1-5
CASRQGESQPQHF
TGTGCCAGCAGACAGGGGGAGAGTCAGCCCCAGCATTTT
>TRBV2|.|.|TRBJ2-3
CASSSSGPSTDTQYF
TGTGCCAGCAGTTCATCAGGGCCCAGCACAGATACGCAGTATTTT